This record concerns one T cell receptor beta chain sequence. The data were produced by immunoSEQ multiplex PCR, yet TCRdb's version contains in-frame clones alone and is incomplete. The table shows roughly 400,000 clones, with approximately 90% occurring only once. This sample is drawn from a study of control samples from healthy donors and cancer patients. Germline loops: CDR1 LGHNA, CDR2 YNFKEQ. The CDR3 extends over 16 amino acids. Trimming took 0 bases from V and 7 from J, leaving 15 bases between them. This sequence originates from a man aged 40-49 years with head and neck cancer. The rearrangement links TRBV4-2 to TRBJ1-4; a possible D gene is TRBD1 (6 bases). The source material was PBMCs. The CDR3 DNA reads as TGTGCCAGCAGCCAAGAGGGGGCCCAGGGTAGTGAAAAACTGTTTTTT. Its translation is CASSQEGAQGSEKLFF.